This is a list of T cell receptor beta chains from one sample in a study of T cells in Graves' hyperthyroidism and ophthalmopathy. TCRdb re-analysed the multiplex PCR reads in MiXCR, keeping a single row per CDR3 protein. Counted here are over 700,000 distinct CDR3 sequences, approximately 19% occurring once; the ten biggest clones make up over 15%. Sequenced sample: blood. The source is a woman aged 45-59 years with Graves' hyperthyroidism that later progressed to Graves' ophthalmopathy. CDR3s include the opening cysteine and the closing phenylalanine or tryptophan. Each record gives: J gene, V gene, D gene, clone size, CDR3 DNA, CDR3 protein. D genes are given only for firm matches. Expanded clones are given a class, and other clones once, few, many or no size at all.

TRBJ1-2,TRBV6-1,TRBD1,many,TGTGCCAGCAGTGAAATAGGACAGGGGATTTATGGCTACACCTTC,CASSEIGQGIYGYTF
TRBJ1-4,TRBV11-2,.,.,TGTGCCAGCAGCGCATTGTGGGACAAGGGGCCCACTAATGAAAAACTGTTTTTT,CASSALWDKGPTNEKLFF
TRBJ2-3,TRBV27,.,many,TGTGCCAGCAGTTTGGCAGCCCCTAGCACAGATACGCAGTATTTT,CASSLAAPSTDTQYF
TRBJ1-1,TRBV2,.,.,TGTGCCAGCAGTGTAAACACCATGAACACTGAAGCTTTCTTT,CASSVNTMNTEAFF
TRBJ1-4,TRBV7-8,.,.,TGTGCCAGCAGCCCCCGGGCAGGTCCTAATGAAAAACTGTTTTTT,CASSPRAGPNEKLFF
TRBJ1-6,TRBV7-2,.,.,TGTGCCAGCAGCGTAGTACAGGGTTCAGGTTCACCCCTCCACTTT,CASSVVQGSGSPLHF
TRBJ2-7,TRBV2,TRBD1,many,TGTGCCAGCAGCTTCGGACAGGGGGACACCTACGAGCAGTACTTC,CASSFGQGDTYEQYF
TRBJ2-1,TRBV19,TRBD1,.,TGTGCCAGTACCTCGACAGGGGGCAAGCAGTTCTTC,CASTSTGGKQFF
TRBJ2-2,TRBV3-1,TRBD1,many,TGTGCCAGCAGCAGACAGGGGTCGAACACCGGGGAGCTGTTTTTT,CASSRQGSNTGELFF
TRBJ2-5,TRBV9,.,few,TGTGCCAGCAGCGTTAGAGGCGGGGAAGAGACCCAGTACTTC,CASSVRGGEETQYF
TRBJ2-1,TRBV5-1,.,.,TGCGCCAGCAGCGCGCAGGGGAGACTTTACAATGAGCAGTTCTTC,CASSAQGRLYNEQFF
TRBJ1-3,TRBV3-1,.,many,TGTGCCAGCAGCCAAGACGTGGGAGTCTCTGGAAACACCATATATTTT,CASSQDVGVSGNTIYF
TRBJ2-3,TRBV5-6,.,few,TGTGCCAGCAGCGCGGACTACCGGGGAGCAGATACGCAGTATTTT,CASSADYRGADTQYF
TRBJ1-1,TRBV15,.,many,TGTGCCACCAGCAGAGATCGAATGGGCGGTACTGAAGCTTTCTTT,CATSRDRMGGTEAFF
TRBJ2-7,TRBV27,.,.,TGTGCCAGCAGTTTTTCCGCGCTCGACTACGAGCAGTACTTC,CASSFSALDYEQYF
TRBJ1-2,TRBV24-1,.,few,TGTGCCACCAGTGAGGGACCCTGGGCTCATGGCTACACCTTC,CATSEGPWAHGYTF
TRBJ2-7,TRBV30,.,many,TGTGCCTGGAGTGTAAACAGGCCTCTCCAATACGAGCAGTACTTC,CAWSVNRPLQYEQYF
TRBJ2-1,TRBV12-3/TRBV12-4,.,.,TGTGCCAGCAGTCAGTTGCGGCAGTTCTTC,CASSQLRQFF
TRBJ2-2,TRBV19,.,.,TGTGCCAGCTACAGGGGGGGGAACACCGGGGAGCTGTTTTTT,CASYRGGNTGELFF
TRBJ2-1,TRBV19,.,.,TGTGCCAGTAGTATTATGGTCGTCGGGCCAACGACTGAGCAGTTCTTC,CASSIMVVGPTTEQFF
TRBJ2-1,TRBV18,.,.,TGTGCCAGCCGGCCTACGGGGGGCCCAGGGAATGAGCAGTTCTTC,CASRPTGGPGNEQFF
TRBJ1-4,TRBV2,TRBD1,many,TGTGCCAGCAGTGAGGGGACAGGGGAAGAAAAACTGTTTTTT,CASSEGTGEEKLFF